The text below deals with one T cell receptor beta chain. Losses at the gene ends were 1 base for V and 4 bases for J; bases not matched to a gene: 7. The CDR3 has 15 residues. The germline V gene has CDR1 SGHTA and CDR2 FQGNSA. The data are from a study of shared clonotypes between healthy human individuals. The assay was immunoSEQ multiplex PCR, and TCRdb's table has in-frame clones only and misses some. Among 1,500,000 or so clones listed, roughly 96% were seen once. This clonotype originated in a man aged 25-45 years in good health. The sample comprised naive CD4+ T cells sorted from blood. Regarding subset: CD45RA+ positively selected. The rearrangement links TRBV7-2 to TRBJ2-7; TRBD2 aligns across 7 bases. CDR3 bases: TGTGCCAGCAGCTTAGGACCTAGCGGAACTTACGAGCAGTACTTC. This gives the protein CASSLGPSGTYEQYF. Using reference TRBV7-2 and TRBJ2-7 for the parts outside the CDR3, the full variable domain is GAGVSQSPSNKVTEKGKDVELRCDPISGHTALYWYRQSLGQGLEFLIYFQGNSAPDKSGLPSDRFSAERTGGSVSTLTIQRTQQEDSAVYLCASSLGPSGTYEQYFGPGTRLTVT.